Below are 5 T cell receptor beta chains sequenced from a single sample in a study of blood T cells in healthy people across ages. The use of a sample-barcoded 5' primer and a J-beta primer mix characterized a second PCR of roughly 7 to 11 cycles. TCRdb re-called the 5' RACE reads through MiXCR, storing one row per CDR3 protein. The repertoire holds about 1 million distinct CDR3 sequences, with roughly 24% as singletons. These data are also associated with another study on T cells of mothers and their children.

Sequencing was carried out using blood. The source of these receptors is a girl aged 2-9 years in good health.

This rearrangement joins TRBV2 to TRBJ2-1, with a possible D match to TRBD1 (6 bases). The CDR3 has 12 residues. Germline V gives CDR1 SNHLY, CDR2 FYNNEI. Trimming took 4 bases from V and 10 from J, leaving 11 bases between them. The CDR3 loop reads CASSVGGTEQFF. CDR3 nucleotide sequence: TGTGCCAGCAGTGTAGGGGGAACGGAGCAGTTCTTC. Drawing the rest from reference TRBV2 and TRBJ2-1, the complete variable domain is EPEVTQTPSHQVTQMGQEVILRCVPISNHLYFYWYRQILGQKVEFLVSFYNNEISEKSEIFDDQFSVERPDGSNFTLKIRSTKLEDSAMYFCASSVGGTEQFFGPGTRLTVL.

The genes are TRBV27 and TRBJ1-5; D remains unclear. The CDR3 has 12 amino acids. Between the trimmed V and J ends, which lost 5 bases and 4 bases, there was a span of 6 bases. The germline V gene has CDR1 MNHEY and CDR2 SMNVEV (reference sequence). CDR3 nucleotide sequence: TGTGCCAGCAGTATGATAAATCAGCCCCAGCATTTT. Amino acid sequence: CASSMINQPQHF.

The sample holds a few counts of this clonotype. The rearrangement links TRBV5-1 to TRBJ2-4, with 9 bases that match TRBD1. V dropped 0 bases and J dropped 7; count of bases not matched to a gene: 5. The CDR3 sequence is 15 residues long. Germline lookup yields CDR1 SGHRS and CDR2 YFSETQ. CDR3 sequence: CASSLEGQGTNIQYF. CDR3 bases: TGCGCCAGCAGCTTGGAGGGACAGGGTACGAACATTCAGTACTTC.

In this sample, this clonotype turned up many times. V usage is TRBV4-3 and J usage is TRBJ1-1; 7 bases map to TRBD1. Trimming at V came to 0 bases and at J to 3 bases, leaving 1 base not matched to a gene. Germline assignment: CDR1 LGHNA and CDR2 YSLEER. This CDR3 spans 14 amino acids. This CDR3 reads CASSQDRGHTEAFF. Written as DNA, the CDR3 is TGCGCCAGCAGCCAAGATAGGGGGCACACTGAAGCTTTCTTT.

There are many counts of this clonotype. The rearrangement links TRBV12-3 or TRBV12-4 to TRBJ1-5, with 8 bases lining up with TRBD1. The ends lost 6 bases at V and 9 bases at J; junction bases unmatched: 10. CDR3 length: 14 residues. CDR3 protein: CASRGVDRETPQHF. The CDR3 DNA reads TGTGCCAGCAGGGGAGTGGACAGGGAGACGCCCCAGCATTTT.